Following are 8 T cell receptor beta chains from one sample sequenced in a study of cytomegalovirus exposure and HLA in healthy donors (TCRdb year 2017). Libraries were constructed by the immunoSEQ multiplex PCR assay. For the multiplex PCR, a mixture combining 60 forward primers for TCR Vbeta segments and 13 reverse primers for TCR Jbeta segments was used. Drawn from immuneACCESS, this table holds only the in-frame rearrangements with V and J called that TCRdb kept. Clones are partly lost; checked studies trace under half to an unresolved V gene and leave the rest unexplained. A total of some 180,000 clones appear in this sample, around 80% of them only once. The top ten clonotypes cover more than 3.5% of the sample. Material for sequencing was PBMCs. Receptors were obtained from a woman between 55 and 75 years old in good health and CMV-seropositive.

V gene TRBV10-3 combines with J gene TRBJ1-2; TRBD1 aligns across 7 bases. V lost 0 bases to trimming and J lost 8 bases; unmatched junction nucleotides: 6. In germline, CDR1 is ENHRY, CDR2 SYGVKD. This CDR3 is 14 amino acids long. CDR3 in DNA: TGTGCCATCAGTGAGTCGGAGGGGGCGCGAGGCTACACCTTC. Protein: CAISESEGARGYTF.

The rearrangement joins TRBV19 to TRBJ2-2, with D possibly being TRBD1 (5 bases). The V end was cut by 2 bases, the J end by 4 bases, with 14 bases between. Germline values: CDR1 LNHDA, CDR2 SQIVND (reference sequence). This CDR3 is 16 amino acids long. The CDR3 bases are TGTGCCAGTAGTATAAGTGGCCAGGGTGGCACCGGGGAGCTGTTTTTT. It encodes CASSISGQGGTGELFF.

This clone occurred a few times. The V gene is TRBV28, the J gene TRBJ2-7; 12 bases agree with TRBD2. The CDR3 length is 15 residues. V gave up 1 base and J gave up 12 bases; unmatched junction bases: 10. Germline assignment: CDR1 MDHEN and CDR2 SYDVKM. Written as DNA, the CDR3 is TGTGCCAGCAGTTTATATACAGGGGGACTAGCGGGCCCGTACTTC. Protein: CASSLYTGGLAGPYF. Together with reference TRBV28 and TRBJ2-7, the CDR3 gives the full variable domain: DVKVTQSSRYLVKRTGEKVFLECVQDMDHENMFWYRQDPGLGLRLIYFSYDVKMKEKGDIPEGYSVSREKKERFSLILESASTNQTSMYLCASSLYTGGLAGPYFGPGTRLTVT.

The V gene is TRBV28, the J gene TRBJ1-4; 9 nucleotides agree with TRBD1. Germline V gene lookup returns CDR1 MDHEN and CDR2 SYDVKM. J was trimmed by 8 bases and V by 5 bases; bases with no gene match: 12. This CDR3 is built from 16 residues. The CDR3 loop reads CASSPQQGAAREKLFF. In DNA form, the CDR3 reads TGTGCCAGCAGTCCCCAACAGGGGGCGGCTAGAGAAAAACTGTTTTTT.

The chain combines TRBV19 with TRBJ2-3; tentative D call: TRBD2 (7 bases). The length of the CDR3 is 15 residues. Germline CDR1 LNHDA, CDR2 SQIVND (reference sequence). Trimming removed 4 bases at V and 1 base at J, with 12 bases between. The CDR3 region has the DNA TGTGCCAGTAGTAGACGGGGGGCTGGCACAGATACGCAGTATTTT. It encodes CASSRRGAGTDTQYF.

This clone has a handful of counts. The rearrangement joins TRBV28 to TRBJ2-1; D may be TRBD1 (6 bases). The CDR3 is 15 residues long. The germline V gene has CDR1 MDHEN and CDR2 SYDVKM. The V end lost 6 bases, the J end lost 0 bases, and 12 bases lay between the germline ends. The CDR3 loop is CASSTGTSSYNEQFF. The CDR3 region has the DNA TGTGCCAGCAGCACCGGGACAAGCTCCTACAATGAGCAGTTCTTC.

Here the CDR3 reads CATSSKDSSYEQYF. The DNA of the CDR3 is TGTGCCACCAGCAGTAAGGACAGCTCCTACGAGCAGTACTTC. This sequence joins TRBV15 and TRBJ2-7; the D gene is possibly TRBD1 (6 bases). The CDR3 is 14 amino acids. Germline V gene sequence: CDR1 LNHNV, CDR2 YYDKDF (reference sequence). Between the trimmed V and J ends, which lost 3 bases and 0 bases, there was a span of 9 bases.

The CDR3 nucleotides are TGTGCCAGCTGTCTGGCCCTGAATTCTGGGGCCAACGTCCTGACTTTC. Residues: CASCLALNSGANVLTF. J is TRBJ2-6 and V is TRBV27; D is undetermined. Trimming shortened V by 8 bases and J by 1 base, and 15 bases separated the two germline ends. CDR3 length: 16 residues. CDR1 is MNHEY and CDR2 is SMNVEV in the germline V gene (reference sequence).